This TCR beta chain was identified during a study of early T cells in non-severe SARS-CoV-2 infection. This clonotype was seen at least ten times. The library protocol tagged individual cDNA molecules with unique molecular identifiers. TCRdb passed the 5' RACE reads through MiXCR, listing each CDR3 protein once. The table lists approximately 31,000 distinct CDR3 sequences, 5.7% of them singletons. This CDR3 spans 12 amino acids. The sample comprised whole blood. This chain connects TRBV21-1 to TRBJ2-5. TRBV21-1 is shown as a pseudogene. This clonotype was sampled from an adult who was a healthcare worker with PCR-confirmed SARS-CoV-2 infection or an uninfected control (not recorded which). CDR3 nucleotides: TGTGCCAGCAGCAAAGTGTTCGAGACCCAGTACTTC. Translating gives CASSKVFETQYF.